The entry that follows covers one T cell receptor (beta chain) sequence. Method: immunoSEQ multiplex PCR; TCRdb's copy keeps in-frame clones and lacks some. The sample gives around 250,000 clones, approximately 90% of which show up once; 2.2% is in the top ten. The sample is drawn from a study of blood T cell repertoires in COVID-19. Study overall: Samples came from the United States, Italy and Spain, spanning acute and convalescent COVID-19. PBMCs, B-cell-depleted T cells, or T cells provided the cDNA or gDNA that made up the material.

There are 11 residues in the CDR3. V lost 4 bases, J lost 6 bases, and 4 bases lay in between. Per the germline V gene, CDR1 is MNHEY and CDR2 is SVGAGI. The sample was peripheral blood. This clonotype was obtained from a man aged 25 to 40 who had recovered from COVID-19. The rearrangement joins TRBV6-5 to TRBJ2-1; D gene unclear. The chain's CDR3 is CASSFINEQFF. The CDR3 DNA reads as TGTGCCAGCAGTTTCATCAATGAGCAGTTCTTC.